This entry concerns a single T cell receptor beta chain. Antigen: not known. This specimen comes from a study of T cell responses to AZD1222 COVID-19 vaccine. Regarding the study as a whole: Donors were chiefly white British, with a greater number of females, and clonal diversity was perhaps underestimated. Two AZD1222 administrations were followed by greater Spike-specific TCR breadth and depth. Repertoires in all cases were sampled only once the peak T cell response had passed. As reported, nearly half of all spike-specific TCRs target variant regions that are unmutated.

Trimming cost V 6 bases and J 5 bases; bases outside gene matches: 16. From germline, CDR1 is LGHNA and CDR2 YNFKEQ. The CDR3 extends over 16 amino acids. The assay was immunoSEQ multiplex PCR, and TCRdb's table has in-frame clones only and misses some. The data contain 150,000 to 200,000 clones, about 90% of them seen just once; the ten biggest clones take up 2.7%. The chain combines TRBV4-2 with TRBJ2-7; TRBD1 aligns across 7 bases. The sequence was collected from an adult in good health. This specimen was peripheral blood, taken on day 0 of MenACWY control vaccination. The CDR3 DNA sequence: TGTGCCAGCAGGAGCGACCCACGAGGACAGGTCCACGAGCAGTACTTC. Translated, it gives CASRSDPRGQVHEQYF.